These T cell receptor beta chains were read from a single sample in a study of human T cells and chemical hapten exposure. Using its own MiXCR run on the RACE reads, TCRdb lists one record per CDR3 protein. This table holds some 57,000 distinct CDR3 sequences, 8.5% to 10% found once. The sample consisted of whole blood, taken in connection with sensitization to the hapten diphenylcyclopropenone (DPC). These receptors were obtained from a woman younger than 45 with alopecia areata. Some clones in this sample may be carry-over from other donors' samples. CDR3s include the opening cysteine and the closing phenylalanine or tryptophan. The D gene is left open where the match is weak. The size of a clone is reported for some rows only, either as once, few or many, or as a class for expanded clones.

>TRBV7-5|-|TRBJ1-1|few
CISVPEAYAGENTEAFF
-
>TRBV11-2|-|TRBJ2-1|many
CASSLENYNEQFF
TGTGCCAGCAGCTTAGAGAACTACAATGAGCAGTTCTTC
>TRBV5-1|-|TRBJ2-3|-
CASSSGTGYSTDTQYF
TGCGCCAGCAGCTCGGGAACAGGCTACAGCACAGATACGCAGTATTTT
>TRBV10-3|-|TRBJ1-3|many
CAISESLQSSGNTIYF
TGTGCCATCAGTGAGTCGTTACAGAGCTCTGGAAACACCATATATTTT
>TRBV20-1|-|TRBJ2-7|-
CSARGRGVYEQYF
TGCAGTGCTAGGGGCAGGGGAGTTTACGAGCAGTACTTC
>TRBV6-6|-|TRBJ2-3|many
CASSYHFSEEIPADTQYF
TGTGCCAGCAGTTACCACTTCTCGGAGGAGATTCCTGCAGATACGCAGTATTTT
>TRBV28|-|TRBJ1-1|many
CASSLVGYSRSGNTEAFF
TGTGCCAGCAGTTTGGTCGGGTACTCTAGATCAGGGAACACTGAAGCTTTCTTT
>TRBV6-5|TRBD2|TRBJ2-5|many
CASRPPGLARRGTQYF
TGTGCCAGCAGGCCCCCGGGACTAGCCCGTCGCGGGACCCAGTACTTC
>TRBV28|-|TRBJ2-5|-
CASSLSGEGGETQYF
TGTGCCAGCAGTTTATCAGGCGAAGGGGGAGAGACCCAGTACTTC
>TRBV30|TRBD2|TRBJ2-3|-
CASIAGGPRTQYF
TGTGCCTCAATAGCGGGGGGGCCCCGTACGCAGTATTTT
>TRBV2|-|TRBJ2-6|few
CASSDGTSGANVLTF
TGTGCCAGCAGTGACGGTACCTCTGGGGCCAACGTCCTGACTTTC
>TRBV4-1|TRBD2|TRBJ2-3|-
CASSQLSGGLDTQYF
TGCGCCAGCAGCCAATTGAGCGGGGGGCTTGATACGCAGTATTTT
>TRBV5-1|-|TRBJ2-5|few
CASSLDSYSETQYF
TGCGCCAGCAGCTTGGACTCTTACTCAGAGACCCAGTACTTC
>TRBV30|-|TRBJ1-1|few
CAWSLGGNTEAFF
TGTGCCTGGAGTCTCGGGGGGAACACTGAAGCTTTCTTT
>TRBV12-3/TRBV12-4|TRBD1|TRBJ1-1|-
CASSLWTGLKVTEAFF
TGTGCCAGCAGTTTATGGACAGGGTTAAAGGTCACTGAAGCTTTCTTT
>TRBV6-6|TRBD1|TRBJ1-5|few
CASTALNRGRDQPQHF
TGTGCCAGCACAGCCTTGAACAGGGGACGGGATCAGCCCCAGCATTTT
>TRBV6-4|-|TRBJ1-6|many
CASSVGYSGSPLHF
TGTGCCAGCAGTGTTGGTTATTCGGGTTCACCCCTCCACTTT
>TRBV12-3/TRBV12-4|-|TRBJ2-7|many
CASSSPRGSKEQYF
TGTGCCAGCAGTTCACCTAGGGGGTCCAAGGAGCAGTACTTC
>TRBV12-3/TRBV12-4|-|TRBJ2-7|-
CASSYRDVDSYEQYF
TGTGCCAGCAGCTATCGGGACGTGGACTCCTACGAGCAGTACTTC
>TRBV9|TRBD1|TRBJ2-5|few
CASSAGTGGFAETQYF
TGTGCCAGCAGCGCCGGGACAGGGGGCTTTGCGGAGACCCAGTACTTC
>TRBV12-3/TRBV12-4|TRBD2|TRBJ2-3|many
CASSPRWLAGITDTQYF
TGTGCCAGCAGTCCAAGGTGGCTAGCGGGGATCACAGATACGCAGTATTTT
>TRBV10-2|-|TRBJ1-1|few
CASSGRNTEAFF
TGCGCCAGCAGTGGGAGGAACACTGAAGCTTTCTTT
>TRBV5-1|TRBD1|TRBJ1-5|few
CASSLRGSGTGTPLNQPQHF
TGCGCCAGCAGCTTGAGGGGCTCCGGGACAGGGACTCCGCTCAATCAGCCCCAGCATTTT
>TRBV6-2/TRBV6-3|-|TRBJ2-1|few
CAITSPRPREGNEQFF
TGTGCCATTACCTCCCCCCGGCCCAGGGAAGGCAATGAGCAGTTCTTC
>TRBV12-3/TRBV12-4|-|TRBJ1-6|few
CASSAGEGRSPLHF
TGTGCCAGCAGTGCGGGGGAAGGACGGTCACCCCTCCACTTT
>TRBV7-2|-|TRBJ2-3|-
CASSWVSGAEDTQYF
TGTGCCAGCAGCTGGGTTTCAGGGGCCGAAGATACGCAGTATTTT
>TRBV20-1|-|TRBJ2-3|many
CSARTMTRVGTDTQYF
TGCAGTGCTAGAACCATGACTAGAGTTGGCACAGATACGCAGTATTTT
>TRBV21-1|-|TRBJ1-5|medium-sized
CASSKVQEAPKPQHF
TGTGCCAGCAGCAAGGTTCAAGAGGCCCCAAAGCCCCAGCATTTT
>TRBV12-3/TRBV12-4|-|TRBJ1-1|few
CASSGPISEAFF
TGTGCCAGCAGTGGCCCCATTTCTGAGGCTTTCTTT
>TRBV27|TRBD1|TRBJ1-4|many
CASRDTGTGGVRGEKLFF
TGTGCCAGCAGAGATACCGGGACAGGGGGGGTAAGAGGTGAAAAACTGTTTTTT
>TRBV7-2|TRBD2|TRBJ2-7|few
CASSFPSGGHYEQYF
TGTGCCAGCAGCTTCCCTAGCGGGGGGCATTACGAGCAGTACTTC
>TRBV18|-|TRBJ1-1|-
CASSPEEGTEAFF
TGTGCCAGCTCACCAGAGGAGGGGACTGAAGCTTTCTTT
>TRBV18|-|TRBJ2-2|few
CASSAGQSCTGELFF
TGTGCCAGCTCAGCCGGACAGTCCTGCACCGGGGAGCTGTTTTTT
>TRBV7-2|-|TRBJ2-7|-
CATMGALTPPYEQYF
TGTGCCACCATGGGGGCCCTGACCCCCCCCTACGAGCAGTACTTC
>TRBV5-1|TRBD1|TRBJ1-4|few
CASSLNPGQGAVEKLFF
TGCGCCAGCAGCTTGAACCCCGGACAGGGGGCCGTTGAAAAACTGTTTTTT
>TRBV6-6|TRBD1|TRBJ1-1|few
CASSPGTGRGTTEAFF
TGTGCCAGCAGTCCGGGGACAGGGAGGGGGACCACTGAAGCTTTCTTT
>TRBV15|TRBD2|TRBJ2-5|-
CATSRDSGGAETQYF
TGTGCCACCAGCAGAGATAGCGGGGGGGCAGAGACCCAGTACTTC
>TRBV2|TRBD2|TRBJ2-3|many
CASSGYLAGDTQYF
TGTGCCAGCAGTGGGTACCTAGCGGGGGATACGCAGTATTTT
>TRBV30|TRBD1|TRBJ1-5|few
CAWDRGQNQPQHF
TGTGCCTGGGACAGGGGGCAGAATCAGCCCCAGCATTTT
>TRBV11-2|-|TRBJ1-5|few
CASSLDYAGNQPQHF
TGTGCCAGCAGCTTAGATTACGCTGGAAATCAGCCCCAGCATTTT
>TRBV5-1|-|TRBJ2-3|-
CASSLDTSPADTQYF
TGCGCCAGCAGCTTGGATACTAGCCCGGCAGATACGCAGTATTTT
>TRBV4-3|TRBD1|TRBJ1-1|-
CASSQWGQSNTEAFF
TGCGCCAGCAGCCAATGGGGACAGAGTAACACTGAAGCTTTCTTT
>TRBV12-3/TRBV12-4|-|TRBJ1-5|many
CASRFNLSPQHF
TGTGCCAGCAGGTTCAATCTTTCGCCCCAGCATTTT
>TRBV20-1|-|TRBJ1-1|many
CLSQLNTEAFF
TGTTTAAGCCAGCTTAACACTGAAGCTTTCTTT
>TRBV29-1|-|TRBJ2-5|many
CSVEGQYQETQYF
TGCAGCGTTGAGGGGCAGTACCAAGAGACCCAGTACTTC
>TRBV15|TRBD1|TRBJ2-3|-
CATSSWTGGGTDTQYF
TGTGCCACCAGCAGCTGGACAGGGGGAGGCACAGATACGCAGTATTTT
>TRBV7-8|-|TRBJ1-6|few
CASSHRASPLHF
TGTGCCAGCAGCCACCGCGCATCACCCCTCCACTTT
>TRBV19|TRBD2|TRBJ2-1|-
CASSEAGISYNEQFF
TGTGCCAGTAGTGAAGCGGGGATCTCCTACAATGAGCAGTTCTTC
>TRBV28|-|TRBJ2-5|-
CASALSGDRAETQYF
TGTGCCAGCGCACTCTCAGGGGACCGGGCGGAGACCCAGTACTTC
>TRBV25-1|-|TRBJ2-7|few
CASSEPGPGSSYEQYF
TGTGCCAGCAGTGAACCCGGACCGGGGAGCTCCTACGAGCAGTACTTC
>TRBV7-9|-|TRBJ2-3|few
CASSLDGARTDTQYF
TGTGCCAGCAGCTTAGACGGGGCACGCACAGATACGCAGTATTTT
>TRBV29-1|TRBD1|TRBJ1-1|few
CSVAQGAGGTEAFF
TGCAGCGTCGCACAGGGGGCTGGGGGCACTGAAGCTTTCTTT
>TRBV29-1|-|TRBJ2-6|-
CSVISTGANVLTF
TGCAGCGTTATTTCCACTGGGGCCAACGTCCTGACTTTC
>TRBV6-6|-|TRBJ2-2|-
CASSRDRTNTGELFF
TGTGCCAGCAGTCGGGACCGGACGAACACCGGGGAGCTGTTTTTT
>TRBV28|-|TRBJ2-1|few
CASRGVRLTYNEQFF
TGTGCCAGCAGAGGTGTAAGGCTCACCTACAATGAGCAGTTCTTC